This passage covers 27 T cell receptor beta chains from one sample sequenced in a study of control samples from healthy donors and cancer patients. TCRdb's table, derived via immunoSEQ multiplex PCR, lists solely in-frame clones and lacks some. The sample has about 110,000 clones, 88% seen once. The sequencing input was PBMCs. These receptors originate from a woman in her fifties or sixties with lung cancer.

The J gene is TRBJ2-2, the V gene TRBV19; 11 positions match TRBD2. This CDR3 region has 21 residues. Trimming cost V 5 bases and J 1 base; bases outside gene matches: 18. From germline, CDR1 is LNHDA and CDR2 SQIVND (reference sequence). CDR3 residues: CASSLFSGTSGMRGNTGELFF. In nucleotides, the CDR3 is TGTGCCAGTAGTCTATTCTCCGGGACTAGCGGAATGCGGGGGAACACCGGGGAGCTGTTTTTT.

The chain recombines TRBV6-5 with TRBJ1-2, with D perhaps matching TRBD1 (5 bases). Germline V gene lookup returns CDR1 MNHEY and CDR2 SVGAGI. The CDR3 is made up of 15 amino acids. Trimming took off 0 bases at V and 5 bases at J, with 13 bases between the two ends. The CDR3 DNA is TGTGCCAGCAGTTACTCTTTCTGGGACCAGTATGGCTACACCTTC. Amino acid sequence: CASSYSFWDQYGYTF.

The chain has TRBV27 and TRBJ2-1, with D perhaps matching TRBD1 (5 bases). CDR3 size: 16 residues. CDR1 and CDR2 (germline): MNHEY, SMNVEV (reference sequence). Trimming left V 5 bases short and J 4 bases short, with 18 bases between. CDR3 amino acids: CASSVIRVVGYNEQFF. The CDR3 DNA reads TGTGCCAGCAGTGTTATCAGGGTCGTAGGGTACAATGAGCAGTTCTTC.

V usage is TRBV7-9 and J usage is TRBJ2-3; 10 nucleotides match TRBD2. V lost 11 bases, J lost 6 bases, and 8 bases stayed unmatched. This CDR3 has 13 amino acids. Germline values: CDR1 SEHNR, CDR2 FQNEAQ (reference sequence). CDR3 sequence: CAGRGAGGDTQYF. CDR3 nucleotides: TGTGCCGGCCGCGGAGCGGGGGGGGATACGCAGTATTTT. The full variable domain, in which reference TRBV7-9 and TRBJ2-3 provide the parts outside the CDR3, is DTGVSQNPRHKITKRGQNVTFRCDPISEHNRLYWYRQTLGQGPEFLTYFQNEAQLEKSRLLSDRFSAERPKGSFSTLEIQRTEQGDSAMYLCAGRGAGGDTQYFGPGTRLTVL.

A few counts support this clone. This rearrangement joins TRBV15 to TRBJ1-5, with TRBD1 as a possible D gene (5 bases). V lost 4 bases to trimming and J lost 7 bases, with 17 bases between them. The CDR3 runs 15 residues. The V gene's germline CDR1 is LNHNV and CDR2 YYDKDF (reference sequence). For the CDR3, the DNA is TGTGCCACCAGCAAGGGACGGGGTGGGGGGCAGCCCCAGCATTTT. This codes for CATSKGRGGGQPQHF.

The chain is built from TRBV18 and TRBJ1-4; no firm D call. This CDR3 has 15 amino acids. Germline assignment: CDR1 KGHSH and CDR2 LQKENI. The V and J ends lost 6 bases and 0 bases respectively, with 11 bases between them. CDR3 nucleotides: TGTGCCAGCTCCCTCGGGGTTGCAACTAATGAAAAACTGTTTTTT. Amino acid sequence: CASSLGVATNEKLFF.

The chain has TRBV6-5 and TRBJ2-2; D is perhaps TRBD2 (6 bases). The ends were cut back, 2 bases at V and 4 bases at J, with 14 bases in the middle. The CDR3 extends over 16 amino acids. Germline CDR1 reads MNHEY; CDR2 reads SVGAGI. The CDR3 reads CASSYEGPGGTGELFF. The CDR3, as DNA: TGTGCCAGCAGTTACGAGGGCCCCGGGGGCACCGGGGAGCTGTTTTTT.

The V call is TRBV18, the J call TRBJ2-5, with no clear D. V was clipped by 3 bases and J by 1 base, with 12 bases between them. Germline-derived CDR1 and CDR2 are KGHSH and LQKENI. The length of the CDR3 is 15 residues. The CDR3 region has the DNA TGTGCCAGCTCACCGTCTAGGACGACCCAAGAGACCCAGTACTTC. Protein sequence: CASSPSRTTQETQYF.

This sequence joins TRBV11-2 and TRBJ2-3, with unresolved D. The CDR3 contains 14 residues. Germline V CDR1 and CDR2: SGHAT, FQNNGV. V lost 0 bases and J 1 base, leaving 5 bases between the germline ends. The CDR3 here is CASSLDRGTDTQYF. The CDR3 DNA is TGTGCCAGCAGCTTAGATAGGGGCACAGATACGCAGTATTTT.

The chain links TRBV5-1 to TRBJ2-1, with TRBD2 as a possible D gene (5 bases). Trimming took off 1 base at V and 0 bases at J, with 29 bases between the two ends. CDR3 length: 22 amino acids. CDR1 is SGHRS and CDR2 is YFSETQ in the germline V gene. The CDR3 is CASSLPLRPPLQSTSSYNEQFF. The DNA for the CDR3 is TGCGCCAGCAGCTTGCCTCTCCGCCCTCCACTACAATCCACTAGCTCCTACAATGAGCAGTTCTTC.

CDR3: CASSPFGTGVSSYEQYF. The CDR3 nucleotides are TGTGCCAGTTCCCCGTTCGGGACAGGGGTTAGCTCCTACGAGCAGTACTTC. The V gene is TRBV19, the J gene TRBJ2-7; 10 nucleotides align to TRBD1. CDR3 length: 17 amino acids. CDR1 and CDR2 (germline): LNHDA, SQIVND (reference sequence). With 8 bases clipped from V and 0 bases from J, the junction kept 13 bases outside the gene matches.

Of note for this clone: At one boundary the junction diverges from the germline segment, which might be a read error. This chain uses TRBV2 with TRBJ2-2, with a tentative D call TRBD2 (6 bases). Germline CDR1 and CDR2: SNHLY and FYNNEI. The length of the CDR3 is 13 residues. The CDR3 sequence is CASSEAGTGGLFF. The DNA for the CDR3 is TGTGCCAGCAGTGAAGCCGGTACCGGGGGGCTGTTTTTT.

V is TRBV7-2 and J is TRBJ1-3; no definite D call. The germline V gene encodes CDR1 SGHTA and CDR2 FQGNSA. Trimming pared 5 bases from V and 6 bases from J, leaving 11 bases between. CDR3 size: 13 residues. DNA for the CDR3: TGTGCCAGCAGCCCCCCGGGAGAAAACACCATATATTTT. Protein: CASSPPGENTIYF.

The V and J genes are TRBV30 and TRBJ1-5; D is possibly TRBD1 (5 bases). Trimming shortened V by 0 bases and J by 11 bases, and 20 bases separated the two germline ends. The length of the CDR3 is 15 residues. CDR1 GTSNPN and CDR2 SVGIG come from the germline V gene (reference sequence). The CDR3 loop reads CAWSVGGSGPQAQHF. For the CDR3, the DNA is TGTGCCTGGAGTGTTGGAGGTTCAGGGCCGCAGGCCCAGCATTTT.

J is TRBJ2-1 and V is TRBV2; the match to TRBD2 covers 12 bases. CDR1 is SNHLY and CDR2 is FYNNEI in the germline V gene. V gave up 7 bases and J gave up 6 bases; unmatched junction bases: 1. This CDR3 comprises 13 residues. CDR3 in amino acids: CASTSGGANEQFF. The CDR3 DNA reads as TGTGCCAGCACTAGCGGGGGGGCCAATGAGCAGTTCTTC.

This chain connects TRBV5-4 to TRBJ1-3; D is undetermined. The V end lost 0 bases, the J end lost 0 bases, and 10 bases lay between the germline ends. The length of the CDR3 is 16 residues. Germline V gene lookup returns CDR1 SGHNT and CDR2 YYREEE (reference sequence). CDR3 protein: CASSLGLGNSGNTIYF. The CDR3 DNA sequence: TGTGCCAGCAGCTTGGGATTAGGGAACTCTGGAAACACCATATATTTT. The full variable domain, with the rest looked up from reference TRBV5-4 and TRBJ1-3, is ETGVTQSPTHLIKTRGQQVTLRCSSQSGHNTVSWYQQALGQGPQFIFQYYREEENGRGNFPPRFSGLQFPNYSSELNVNALELDDSALYLCASSLGLGNSGNTIYFGEGSWLTVV.

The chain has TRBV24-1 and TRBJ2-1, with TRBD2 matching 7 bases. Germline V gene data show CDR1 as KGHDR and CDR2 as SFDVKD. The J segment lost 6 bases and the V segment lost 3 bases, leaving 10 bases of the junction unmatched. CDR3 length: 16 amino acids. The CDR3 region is CATSDAGRGKVNEQFF. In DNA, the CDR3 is TGTGCCACCAGTGATGCAGGGAGGGGTAAGGTCAATGAGCAGTTCTTC.

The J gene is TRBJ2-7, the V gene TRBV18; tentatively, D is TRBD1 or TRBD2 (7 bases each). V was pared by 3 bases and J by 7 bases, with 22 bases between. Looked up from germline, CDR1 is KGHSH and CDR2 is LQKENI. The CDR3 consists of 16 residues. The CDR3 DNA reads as TGTGCCAGCTCACCTAACCCGGGACAGCCAGCGGGAGAGCAGTACTTC. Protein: CASSPNPGQPAGEQYF.

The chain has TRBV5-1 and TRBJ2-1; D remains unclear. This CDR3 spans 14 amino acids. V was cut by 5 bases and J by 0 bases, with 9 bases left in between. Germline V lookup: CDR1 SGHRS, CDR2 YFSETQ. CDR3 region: CASRDPSSYNEQFF. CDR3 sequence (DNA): TGCGCCAGCAGGGACCCTAGCTCCTACAATGAGCAGTTCTTC.

The CDR3 DNA reads as TGTGCCAGCAGTGAACCGGATAATGAAAAACTGTTTTTT. This translates into CASSEPDNEKLFF. The V and J genes are TRBV25-1 and TRBJ1-4; D gene unclear. This CDR3 is built from 13 residues. Looked up from germline, CDR1 is MGHDK and CDR2 is SYGVNS. Trimming took 2 bases from V and 4 from J, leaving 5 bases between them. Looking up the rest from reference TRBV25-1 and TRBJ1-4 gives the full variable domain: EADIYQTPRYLVIGTGKKITLECSQTMGHDKMYWYQQDPGMELHLIHYSYGVNSTEKGDLSSESTVSRIRTEHFPLTLESARPSHTSQYLCASSEPDNEKLFFGSGTQLSVL.

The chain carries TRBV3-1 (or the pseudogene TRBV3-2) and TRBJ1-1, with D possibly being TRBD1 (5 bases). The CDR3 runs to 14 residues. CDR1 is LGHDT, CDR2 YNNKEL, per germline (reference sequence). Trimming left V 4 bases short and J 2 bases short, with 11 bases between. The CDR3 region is CASSPFDRNTEAFF. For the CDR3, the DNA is TGTGCCAGCAGCCCCTTCGACAGAAACACTGAAGCTTTCTTT.

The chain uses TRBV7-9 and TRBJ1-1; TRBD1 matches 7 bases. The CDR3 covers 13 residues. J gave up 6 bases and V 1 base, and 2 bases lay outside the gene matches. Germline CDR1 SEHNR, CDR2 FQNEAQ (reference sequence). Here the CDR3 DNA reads TGTGCCAGCAGCTTAGGAACAGGGGCTGAAGCTTTCTTT. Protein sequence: CASSLGTGAEAFF.

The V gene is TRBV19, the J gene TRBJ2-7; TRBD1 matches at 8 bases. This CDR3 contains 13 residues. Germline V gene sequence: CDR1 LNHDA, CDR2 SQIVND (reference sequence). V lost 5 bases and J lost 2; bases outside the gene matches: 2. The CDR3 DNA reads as TGTGCCAGTAGTCGGACAGGGCCCTACGAGCAGTACTTC. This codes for CASSRTGPYEQYF.

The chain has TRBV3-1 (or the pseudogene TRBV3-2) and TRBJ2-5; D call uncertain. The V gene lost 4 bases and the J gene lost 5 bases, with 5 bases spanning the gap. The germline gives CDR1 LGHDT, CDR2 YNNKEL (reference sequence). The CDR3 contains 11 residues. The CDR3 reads CASSRWETQYF. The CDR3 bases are TGTGCCAGCAGCCGTTGGGAGACCCAGTACTTC.

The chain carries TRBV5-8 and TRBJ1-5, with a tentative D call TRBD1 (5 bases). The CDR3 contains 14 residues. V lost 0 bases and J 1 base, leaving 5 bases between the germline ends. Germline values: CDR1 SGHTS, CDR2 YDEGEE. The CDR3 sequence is CASSLGTSNQPQHF. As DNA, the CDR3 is TGTGCCAGCAGCTTGGGGACAAGCAATCAGCCCCAGCATTTT.

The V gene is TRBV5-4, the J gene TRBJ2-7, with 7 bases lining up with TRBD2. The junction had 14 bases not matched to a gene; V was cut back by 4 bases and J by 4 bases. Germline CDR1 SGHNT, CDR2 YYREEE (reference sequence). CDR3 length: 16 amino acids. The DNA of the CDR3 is TGTGCCAGCAGCCTCTCTTTCGCGGGAGTCGAATACGAGCAGTACTTC. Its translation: CASSLSFAGVEYEQYF.

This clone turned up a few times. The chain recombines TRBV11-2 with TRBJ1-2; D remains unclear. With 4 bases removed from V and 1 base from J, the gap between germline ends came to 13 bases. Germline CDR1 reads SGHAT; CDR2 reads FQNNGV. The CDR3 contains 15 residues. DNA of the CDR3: TGTGCCAGCAGCTCCTACTTGGGCAGTAACTATGGCTACACCTTC. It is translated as CASSSYLGSNYGYTF.